The T cell receptor beta chain under discussion was sequenced for a study of blood T cells in healthy people across ages. General study findings and limits: Older age coincided with a roughly linear decline in TCR beta diversity per million T cells.

Primed by a sample-barcoded 5' primer and a J-beta primer mix, a second PCR proceeded for about 7 to 11 cycles. TCRdb re-called the 5' RACE reads with MiXCR, one entry per CDR3 protein. There are about 580,000 distinct CDR3 sequences in the sample; roughly 48% occur only once, and around 23% lies in the top ten. Per-sample yields of isolated PBMCs were at least 6 million. V gave up 2 bases and J gave up 7 bases, with 24 bases separating them. The germline gives CDR1 SQVTM, CDR2 ANQGSEA. CDR3 length equals 16 residues. Worth noting for this clonotype: No antigen is known for it.

The sample was blood. This TCR was sampled from an older man in good health. The J gene is TRBJ2-7, the V gene TRBV29-1; D is ambiguous. The CDR3 is CSVEFNGVSSYNEQYF. In DNA form, the CDR3 reads TGCAGCGTTGAATTCAATGGGGTTAGCTCCTACAATGAGCAGTACTTC.